This T cell receptor (beta chain) stems from a study of OX40 agonist ivuxolimab in advanced cancers. This clone came up once. Assay used: immunoSEQ multiplex PCR; TCRdb lists only in-frame clones, some missing. This sample has over 25,000 clones, with 86% found just once. The CDR3 has 16 residues. Trimming took off 0 bases at V and 0 bases at J, with 11 bases between the two ends. Germline CDR1 and CDR2: SGHRS and YFSETQ. Source: CD4+ or CD8+ T cells sorted from blood, taken in a trial of the OX40 agonist ivuxolimab. The gene calls are TRBV5-1 and TRBJ2-3; D is uncertain. The TCR sequence derives from an adult with an advanced solid tumor such as melanoma, head and neck, liver or kidney cancer. The CDR3, as DNA: TGCGCCAGCAGCTTGGACGGTACAGCTAGCACAGATACGCAGTATTTT. Residues: CASSLDGTASTDTQYF.